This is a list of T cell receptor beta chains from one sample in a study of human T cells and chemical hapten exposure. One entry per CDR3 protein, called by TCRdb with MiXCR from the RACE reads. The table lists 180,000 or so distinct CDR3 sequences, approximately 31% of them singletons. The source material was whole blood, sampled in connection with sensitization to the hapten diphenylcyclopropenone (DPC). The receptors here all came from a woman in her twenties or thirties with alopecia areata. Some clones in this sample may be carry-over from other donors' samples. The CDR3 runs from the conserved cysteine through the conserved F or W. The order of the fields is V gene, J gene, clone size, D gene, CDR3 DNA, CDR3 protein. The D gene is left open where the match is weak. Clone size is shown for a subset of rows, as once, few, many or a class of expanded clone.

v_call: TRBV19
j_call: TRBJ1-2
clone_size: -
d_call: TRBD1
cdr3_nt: TGTGCCAGTAGTATATTCGGGACAGGCGCTAACTATGGCTACACCTTC
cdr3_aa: CASSIFGTGANYGYTF

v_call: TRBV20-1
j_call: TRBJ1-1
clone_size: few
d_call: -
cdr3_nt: TGCAGTGCTAGAGATGTCCTGACTTTTGAAGCTTTCTTT
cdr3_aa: CSARDVLTFEAFF

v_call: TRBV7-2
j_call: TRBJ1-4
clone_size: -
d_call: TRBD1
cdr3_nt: TGTGCCAGCGGGACAGCCGTCGATGAAAAACTGTTTTTT
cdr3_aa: CASGTAVDEKLFF

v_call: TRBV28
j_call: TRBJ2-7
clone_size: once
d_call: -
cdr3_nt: TGTGCCAGCAGCCTAGCCCCCCGGGACCCCTACGAGCAGTACTTC
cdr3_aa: CASSLAPRDPYEQYF

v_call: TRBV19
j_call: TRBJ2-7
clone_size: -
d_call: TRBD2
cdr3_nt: TGTGCCAGTAGCCGGACTAGATCCCGACGGGAGCAGTACTTC
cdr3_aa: CASSRTRSRREQYF

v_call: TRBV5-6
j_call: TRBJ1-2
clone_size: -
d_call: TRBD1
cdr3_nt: TGTGCCAGCAGCCCCGTAGGACAGGGGATCGGCTACACCTTC
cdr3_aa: CASSPVGQGIGYTF

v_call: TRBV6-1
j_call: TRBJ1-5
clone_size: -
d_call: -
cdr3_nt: TGTGCCAGCCGCGGCGGGAGCAATCAGCCCCAGCATTTT
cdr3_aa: CASRGGSNQPQHF

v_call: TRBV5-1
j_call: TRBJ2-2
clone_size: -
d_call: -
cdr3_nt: TGCGCCAGCAGCCCGAGGGGAAGTTCCAACACCGGGGAGCTGTTTTTT
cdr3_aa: CASSPRGSSNTGELFF

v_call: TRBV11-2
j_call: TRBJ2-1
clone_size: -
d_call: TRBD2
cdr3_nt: TGTGCCAGCTCGCTAGCGGGGGTTGGTGAGCAGTTCTTC
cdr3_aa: CASSLAGVGEQFF

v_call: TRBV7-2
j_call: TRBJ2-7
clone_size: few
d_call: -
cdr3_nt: TGTGCCAGCAGCTTAGCGTTGGACAGTTCCTACGAGCAGTACTTC
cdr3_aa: CASSLALDSSYEQYF

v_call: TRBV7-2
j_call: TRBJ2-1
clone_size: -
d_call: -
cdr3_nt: TGTGCCAGCAGCTTAGGCCTCACTAGAGGGGGGATGCACAATGAGCAGTTCTTC
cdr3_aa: CASSLGLTRGGMHNEQFF

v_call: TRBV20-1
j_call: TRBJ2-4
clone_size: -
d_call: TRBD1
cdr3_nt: TGCAGTGCTGGGGGACAGGGTGCGGCCAAAAACATTCAGTACTTC
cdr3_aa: CSAGGQGAAKNIQYF

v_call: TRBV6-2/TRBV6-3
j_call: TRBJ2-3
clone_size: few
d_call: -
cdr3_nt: TGTGCCAGTCTAGCCCACCTCGGAGATACGCAGTATTTT
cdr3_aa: CASLAHLGDTQYF

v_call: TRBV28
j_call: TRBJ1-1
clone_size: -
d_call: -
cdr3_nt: TGTGCCAGCAGTTTTCGGGTCACCCATGAAGCTTTCTTT
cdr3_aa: CASSFRVTHEAFF

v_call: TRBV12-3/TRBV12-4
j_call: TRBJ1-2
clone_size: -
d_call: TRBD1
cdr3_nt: TGTGCCAGCAGTAACCGACAGGGAAGCTATGGCTACACCTTC
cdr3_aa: CASSNRQGSYGYTF

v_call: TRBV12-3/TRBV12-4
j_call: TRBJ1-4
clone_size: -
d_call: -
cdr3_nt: TGTGCCAGCAGTTTAGATTTTGTGTGGGGGGGAAGTGAAAAACTGTTTTTT
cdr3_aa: CASSLDFVWGGSEKLFF

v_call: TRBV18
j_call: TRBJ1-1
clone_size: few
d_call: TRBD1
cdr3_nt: TGTGCCAGCTCACCTGGGGGGACAGGTGGCACTGAAGCTTTCTTT
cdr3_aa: CASSPGGTGGTEAFF

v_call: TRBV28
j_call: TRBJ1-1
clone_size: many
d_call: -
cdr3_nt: TGTGCCAGCAGCTCCGGACAGAACACTGAAGCTTTCTTT
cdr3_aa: CASSSGQNTEAFF

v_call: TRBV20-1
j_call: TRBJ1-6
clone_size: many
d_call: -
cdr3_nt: TGCAGTGCTCGTCCTATAGGGGATTCTAATTCACCCCTCCACTTT
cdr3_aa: CSARPIGDSNSPLHF

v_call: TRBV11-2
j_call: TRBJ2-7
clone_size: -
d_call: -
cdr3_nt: TGTGCCAGCAGCTTAACGGGAGCCCCCTACGAGCAGTACTTC
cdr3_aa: CASSLTGAPYEQYF

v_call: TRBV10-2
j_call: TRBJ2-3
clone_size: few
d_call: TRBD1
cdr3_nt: TGCGCCAGCAGAGGGTGGGCGACAGGGGAAGATACGCAGTATTTT
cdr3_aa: CASRGWATGEDTQYF

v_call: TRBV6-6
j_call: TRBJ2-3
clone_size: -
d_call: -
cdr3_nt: TGTGCCAGCAGCCCCCTGACTTATACAGATACGCAGTATTTT
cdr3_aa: CASSPLTYTDTQYF

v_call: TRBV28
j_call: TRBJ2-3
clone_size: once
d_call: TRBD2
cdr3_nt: TGTGCCAGCAGCGGGACTAGCGCGGATACGCAGTATTTT
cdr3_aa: CASSGTSADTQYF

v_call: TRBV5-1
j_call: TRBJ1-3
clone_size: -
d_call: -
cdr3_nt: TGCGCCAGCAGCTCGAAAAACAGGGAATCGGACACCATATATTTT
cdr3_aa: CASSSKNRESDTIYF

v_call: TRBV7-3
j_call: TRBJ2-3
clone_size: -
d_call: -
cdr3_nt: TGTGCCAGCAGACGGACGAGCACAGATACGCAGTATTTT
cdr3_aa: CASRRTSTDTQYF

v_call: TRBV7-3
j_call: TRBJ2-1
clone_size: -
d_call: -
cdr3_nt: TGTGCCAGCAGCCCACAGGTAATATCCTACAATGAGCAGTTCTTC
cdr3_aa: CASSPQVISYNEQFF

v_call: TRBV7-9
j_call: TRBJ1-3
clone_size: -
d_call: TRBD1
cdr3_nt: TGTGCCAGCAGCTTAGCGTTGGGGACAGGAGGAAACACCATATATTTT
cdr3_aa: CASSLALGTGGNTIYF

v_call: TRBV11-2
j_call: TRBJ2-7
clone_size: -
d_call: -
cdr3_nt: TGTGCCAGCAGCTTCCTAGCCTCTAGGAGCACACTACCCTACGAGCAGTACTTC
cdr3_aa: CASSFLASRSTLPYEQYF

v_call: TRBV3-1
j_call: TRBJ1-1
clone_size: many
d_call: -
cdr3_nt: TGTGCCAGCAGCCTTCCAGGAGCCGAAGCTTTCTTT
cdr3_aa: CASSLPGAEAFF

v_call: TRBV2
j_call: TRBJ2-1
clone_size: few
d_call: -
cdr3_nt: TGTGCCAGCACCCTAGATGATGAGCAGTTCTTC
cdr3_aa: CASTLDDEQFF

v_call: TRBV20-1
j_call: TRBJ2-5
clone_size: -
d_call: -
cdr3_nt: TGCAGTGCTAGTTACCTCACAGGGGGGGGGCAAGAGACCCAGTACTTC
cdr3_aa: CSASYLTGGGQETQYF

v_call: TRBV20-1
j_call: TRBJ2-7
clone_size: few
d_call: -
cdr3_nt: TGCAGTGCTAGGGGTTGGGACCAGGGTCGGAGATGGGAGCAGTACTTC
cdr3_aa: CSARGWDQGRRWEQYF

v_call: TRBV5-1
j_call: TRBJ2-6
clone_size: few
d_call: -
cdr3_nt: TGCGCCAGCACCCAAGGGGTCTCTGGGGCCAACGTCCTGACTTTC
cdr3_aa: CASTQGVSGANVLTF

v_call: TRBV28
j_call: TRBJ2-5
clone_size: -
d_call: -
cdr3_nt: TGTGCCAGCAGTTTATGGCGAATTCAAGAGACCCAGTACTTC
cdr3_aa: CASSLWRIQETQYF

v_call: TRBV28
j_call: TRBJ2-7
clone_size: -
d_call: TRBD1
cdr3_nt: TGTGCCAGCAGTGCCTCCGGGACAGACTACGAGCAGTACTTC
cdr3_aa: CASSASGTDYEQYF

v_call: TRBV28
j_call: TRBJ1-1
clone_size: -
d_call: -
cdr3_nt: TGTGCCAGCAGTTTTTATGATCGTGGCACTGAAGCTTTCTTT
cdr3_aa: CASSFYDRGTEAFF

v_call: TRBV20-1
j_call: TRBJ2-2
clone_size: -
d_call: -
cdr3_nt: TGCAGTGCTAGGAGCAGTGGCACCGGGGAGCTGTTTTTT
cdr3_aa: CSARSSGTGELFF